Listed below are T cell receptor beta chains from one sample, sequenced in a study of blood T cell repertoires in COVID-19. Generated by immunoSEQ multiplex PCR, the TCRdb table keeps only in-frame clones and is missing some. The data contain approximately 250,000 clones, more than 75% of them seen just once; the ten biggest clones take up around 5.1%. The source material was peripheral blood. These TCRs come from a woman aged 60-75 years with COVID-19, enrolled during active disease. The CDR3 runs from the conserved cysteine through the conserved F or W. The D gene is left open where the match is weak. The listing skips clone size in some rows; elsewhere it reads once, few, many or a size class.

cdr3_aa cdr3_nt d_call j_call clone_size v_call
CASSRRPPGLAGGGGDTQYF TGCGCCAGCAGCCGAAGACCACCTGGACTAGCGGGAGGCGGGGGAGATACGCAGTATTTT TRBD2 TRBJ2-3 . TRBV5-1
CASSIGQGRGTGELFF TGTGCCAGTAGTATTGGACAGGGCCGGGGCACCGGGGAGCTGTTTTTT TRBD1 TRBJ2-2 . TRBV19
CASSLTGGSGEKLFF TGTGCCAGCAGCCTAACAGGGGGGTCGGGTGAAAAACTGTTTTTT TRBD1 TRBJ1-4 few TRBV7-7
CAWSRGTSGRAGRHGNQPQHF TGTGCCTGGAGCCGAGGGACTAGCGGGAGGGCCGGGCGACACGGGAATCAGCCCCAGCATTTT . TRBJ1-5 few TRBV30
CASSLDSSGGGLGSYNEQFF TGTGCCAGCAGCTTAGACTCTAGCGGGGGGGGCTTGGGCTCCTACAATGAGCAGTTCTTC TRBD2 TRBJ2-1 . TRBV11-3
CASSRSGGTSGNTQYF TGCGCCAGCAGCCGCAGCGGCGGGACTAGCGGGAATACGCAGTATTTT TRBD2 TRBJ2-3 . TRBV4-3
CASIPRRGSWGNTIYF TGTGCCAGCATCCCCCGGAGGGGCTCTTGGGGAAACACCATATATTTT . TRBJ1-3 . TRBV28
CATSDSHRQGGEKLFF TGTGCCACCAGTGATTCGCACCGCCAGGGAGGTGAAAAACTGTTTTTT . TRBJ1-4 . TRBV24-1
CASSLVVNQGYNEQFF TGTGCCAGCAGCTTGGTAGTCAATCAGGGCTACAATGAGCAGTTCTTC . TRBJ2-1 . TRBV7-8
CASRGAGWADTQYF TGCGCCAGCAGGGGAGCGGGGTGGGCGGATACGCAGTATTTT TRBD2 TRBJ2-3 once TRBV10-2
CASSLGREGAEYF TGTGCCAGCAGTCTAGGACGGGAGGGGGCGGAGTACTTC . TRBJ2-7 few TRBV6-5
CSGEIRGRVTEAFF TGCAGCGGAGAAATCAGGGGAAGGGTCACTGAAGCTTTCTTT . TRBJ1-1 . TRBV29-1
CASSFHRDNSPLHF TGTGCCAGCAGTTTCCACAGGGATAATTCACCCCTCCACTTT . TRBJ1-6 . TRBV28
CASSSSLAPSSYNEQFF TGTGCCAGCAGCTCGTCACTAGCGCCGAGCTCCTACAATGAGCAGTTCTTC TRBD2 TRBJ2-1 . TRBV7-9
CSVVAGIGEQYF TGCAGCGTTGTAGCGGGAATAGGCGAGCAGTACTTC TRBD2 TRBJ2-7 . TRBV29-1
CASSVGTANYGYTF TGTGCCAGCAGCGTAGGAACAGCTAACTATGGCTACACCTTC . TRBJ1-2 once TRBV9